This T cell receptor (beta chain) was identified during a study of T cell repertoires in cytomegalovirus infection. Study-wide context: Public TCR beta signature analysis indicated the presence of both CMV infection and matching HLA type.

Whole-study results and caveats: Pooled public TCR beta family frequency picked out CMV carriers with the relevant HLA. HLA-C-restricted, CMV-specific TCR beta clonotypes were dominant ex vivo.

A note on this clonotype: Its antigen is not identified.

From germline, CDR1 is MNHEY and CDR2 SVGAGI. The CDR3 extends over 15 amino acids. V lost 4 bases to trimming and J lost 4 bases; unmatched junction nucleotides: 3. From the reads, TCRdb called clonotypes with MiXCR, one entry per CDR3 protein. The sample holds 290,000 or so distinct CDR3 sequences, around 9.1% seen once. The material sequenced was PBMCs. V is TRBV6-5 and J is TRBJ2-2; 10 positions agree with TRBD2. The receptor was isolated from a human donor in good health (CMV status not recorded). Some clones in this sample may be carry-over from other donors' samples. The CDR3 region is CASSSAGGITGELFF. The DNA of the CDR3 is TGTGCCAGCAGTTCAGCGGGGGGGATCACCGGGGAGCTGTTTTTT.